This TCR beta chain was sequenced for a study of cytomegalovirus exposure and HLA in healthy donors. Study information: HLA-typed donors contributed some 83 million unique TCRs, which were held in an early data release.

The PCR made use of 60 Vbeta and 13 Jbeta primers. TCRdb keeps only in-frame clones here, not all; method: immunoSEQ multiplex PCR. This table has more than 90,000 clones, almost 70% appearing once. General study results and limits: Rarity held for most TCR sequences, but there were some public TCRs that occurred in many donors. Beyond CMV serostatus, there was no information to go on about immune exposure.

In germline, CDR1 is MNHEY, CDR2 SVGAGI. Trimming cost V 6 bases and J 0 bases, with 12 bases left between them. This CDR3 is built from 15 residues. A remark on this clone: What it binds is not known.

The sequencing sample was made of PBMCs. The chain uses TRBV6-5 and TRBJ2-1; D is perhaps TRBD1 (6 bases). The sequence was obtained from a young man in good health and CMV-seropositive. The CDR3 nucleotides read TGTGCCAGCAGGGATACAGGGAGCTCCTACAATGAGCAGTTCTTC. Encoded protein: CASRDTGSSYNEQFF.